This T cell receptor (beta chain) was identified in a study of blood T cells in healthy people across ages (dated by TCRdb to 2015 to 2017). For the wider study: Template switching captured roughly one uniquely barcoded TCR beta cDNA molecule per two T cells in model experiments. Using deep sequencing normalized with unique cDNA molecular identifiers, the study measured how TCR beta repertoire diversity changes with age. Donors were grouped into four age groups: young (average roughly 15 years), middle-aged (about 38), aged (around 60) and long-lived (about 90). Donors of different ages were randomly distributed across sequencing lanes to avoid experimental bias. Two additional independent replicas of 1 million unique cDNA reads from the same blood draw were analyzed for two donors (one aged 18 to 29 and one aged 80 or older). Broad study findings and their caveats: Observed TCR beta diversity per million T cells fell roughly linearly with age, and a significant reduction was already apparent by age about 36. Estimates of total diversity based on one million sequenced T cells were considered lower bounds and underestimates. Conclusive comparison of naive and antigen-experienced compartments was prevented by the profiling of bulk unsorted PBMCs. Compared with the aged group, the long-lived group had more naive CD4+ T cells, fewer expanded clones and increased TCR diversity, a pattern suggesting age selection. Because donor CMV infection status was unknown, age-related changes in expanded clonotypes were potentially confounded. The percentage of naive T cells measured by flow cytometry correlated strongly with observed TCR beta diversity.

The roughly 37 donors, aged roughly 6 to 90 years, were systemically healthy Caucasian individuals from Russia. About 10 milliliters of peripheral blood were collected from each donor into EDTA-treated Vacutainer tubes. Ficoll-Paque density-gradient centrifugation was used to isolate PBMCs, with at least 7 million obtained per sample. Total RNA was extracted from PBMCs with Trizol reagent, with at least 6 micrograms obtained per sample. For every donor, an aliquot of PBMCs went through flow cytometry to measure the percentages of naive CD45RAhigh/CD27high T cells. This clonotype was found a few times. Its specific antigen is unknown. No qualities accompany the bases; no much larger clone lies one base away. Library preparation employed 5' RACE. Sequencing instrument: Illumina HiSeq 2500. A second roughly 6 to 12 cycle PCR used a sample-barcoded 5' primer and a J-beta primer mix. A unique molecular identifier was introduced onto each TCR beta cDNA molecule by a template-switch 5' adaptor carrying 12 random nucleotides. Each sample yielded at least 3 million CDR3-containing paired-end reads. The Mint cDNA synthesis kit, primed by a TRBC-specific oligonucleotide, was used to synthesize first-strand cDNA from all RNA. Following uracil-DNA glycosylase treatment, a first 18-cycle PCR with universal primers M1SS and BC2_uni_R was performed on all cDNA. Per the source publication's procedure: Each sample was normalized by randomly selecting 1 million high-quality reads, each carrying a distinct molecular identifier. Reads with shared molecular identifiers were discarded instead of being binned into consensus sequences. MiTCR, with a Q25 quality threshold and the strictest error-elimination algorithm, was used for CDR3 identification, clonotype clustering and error correction. A nonparametric unseen species model using Euler transformation provided a lower-bound estimate of total TCR beta diversity. The public reads were run again by TCRdb, first through fastp at Q25 and then through MiXCR, and only productive beta chains were kept. Each entry is one CDR3 protein sequence, shown with its most common DNA and genes. The V and J calls were determined by TCRdb, not by the authors. The sample contains roughly 800,000 distinct CDR3 sequences, roughly 53% of them found a single time. About two fifths of the sample lies in the top ten.

The germline V gene supplies CDR1 SNHLY and CDR2 FYNNEI. The CDR3 starts with the cysteine, ends with the phenylalanine, and has 16 residues. Of the read, only the CDR3 DNA is kept; its 48 bases are in frame from base 1. Trimming takes 3 bases from V and 1 base from J, and the germline ends sit 13 bases apart. The sequence links TRBV2 to TRBJ2-4, with the D gene not clear enough to name. Sample: blood. This TCR derives from an elderly man in good health. The nucleotides are TGTGCCAGCAGTGAGTGGCAGGTCGAGGCCAAAAACATTCAGTACTTC. Its coded protein is CASSEWQVEAKNIQYF. Extended through the reference TRBV2 and TRBJ2-4 proteins, this CDR3 yields the full variable domain: EPEVTQTPSHQVTQMGQEVILRCVPISNHLYFYWYRQILGQKVEFLVSFYNNEISEKSEIFDDQFSVERPDGSNFTLKIRSTKLEDSAMYFCASSEWQVEAKNIQYFGAGTRLSVL.